The 17 T cell receptor beta chains listed next were all sequenced from one sample in a study of Tregs in tolerant kidney transplant recipients. Profiling relied on immunoSEQ multiplex PCR, and the TCRdb table lists in-frame clones only, not all of them. The top ten hold around 0.7% of the sample, which has about 46,000 clones, 91% seen once. Sequencing was carried out using Tregs from blood. The source is a human donor in good health.

This rearrangement joins TRBV20-1 to TRBJ1-2, with no clear D. This CDR3 has 11 residues. V gave up 2 bases and J gave up 11 bases, with 12 bases separating them. The germline V gene has CDR1 DFQATT and CDR2 SNEGSKA (reference sequence). CDR3 residues: CSARLQSSYTF. The CDR3, as DNA: TGCAGTGCTAGACTCCAGAGTAGTTACACCTTC.

The rearrangement uses TRBV25-1 and TRBJ1-2, with TRBD1 matching over 9 bases. This CDR3 comprises 16 residues. V lost 1 base and J lost 3; bases outside the gene matches: 6. In germline, CDR1 is MGHDK, CDR2 SYGVNS. CDR3 nucleotide sequence: TGTGCCAGCAGTGAATCTTCGGACAGGGGCGACTATGGCTACACCTTC. It translates to CASSESSDRGDYGYTF.

The chain combines TRBV11-3 with TRBJ2-7; D may be TRBD2 (5 bases). The CDR3 consists of 14 residues. Germline loops: CDR1 SGHNT, CDR2 YENEEA. Deletions cut 1 base from V and 2 bases from J, with 9 bases between. The CDR3 region has the DNA TGTGCCAGCAGCTTAGGAGCGGTCCCCTACGAGCAGTACTTC. It is translated as CASSLGAVPYEQYF.

V usage is TRBV7-9 and J usage is TRBJ2-1, with 7 bases lining up with TRBD2. The CDR3 sequence is 14 residues long. From germline, CDR1 is SEHNR and CDR2 FQNEAQ (reference sequence). V shed 3 bases and J 4 bases; nucleotides not matched to a gene: 3. CDR3 sequence: CASSLAGVYNEQFF. DNA of the CDR3: TGTGCCAGCAGCTTGGCGGGGGTTTACAATGAGCAGTTCTTC.

V is TRBV10-3 and J is TRBJ2-1; 9 positions agree with TRBD1. Germline values: CDR1 ENHRY, CDR2 SYGVKD. Trimming removed 10 bases from V and 7 bases from J; junction bases left unmatched: 8. The CDR3 loop spans 13 amino acids. The CDR3 DNA follows: TGTGCCACCGGGACAGGGTTTTTGAATGAGCAGTTCTTC. This translates into CATGTGFLNEQFF.

This chain links TRBV5-6 with TRBJ1-5; possible D gene TRBD1, 6 bases. The V end lost 5 bases, the J end lost 3 bases, and 12 bases lay between the germline ends. CDR1 and CDR2 from the germline V gene are SGHDT and YYEEEE. This CDR3 spans 14 amino acids. CDR3 sequence: CASSSQGLNQPQHF. The CDR3 DNA is TGTGCCAGCAGTTCCCAGGGGCTCAATCAGCCCCAGCATTTT.

The rearrangement joins TRBV9 to TRBJ2-1; the D is unclear. V was trimmed by 4 bases and J by 0 bases, leaving 8 bases between them. Germline CDR1 is SGDLS and CDR2 is YYNGEE. CDR3 length: 14 residues. CDR3 coding DNA: TGTGCCAGCAGCCCCGTCCCCTCCTACAATGAGCAGTTCTTC. Protein: CASSPVPSYNEQFF.

CDR3 loop: CASRKETGGEKLFF. The CDR3 region has the DNA TGCGCCAGCAGGAAGGAAACAGGGGGTGAAAAACTGTTTTTT. The chain links TRBV5-1 to TRBJ1-4; 8 bases map to TRBD1. Germline-derived CDR1 and CDR2 are SGHRS and YFSETQ. The CDR3 is 14 amino acids. J was trimmed by 7 bases and V by 5 bases; bases with no gene match: 7.

The V call is TRBV5-6, the J call TRBJ2-5, with 7 bases matching TRBD2. In germline, CDR1 is SGHDT, CDR2 YYEEEE. This CDR3 is built from 15 residues. Germline trimming cut 5 bases from V and 1 base from J; bases unmatched to any gene: 8. The DNA for the CDR3 is TGTGCCAGCAGTCGTACCGGGACTACCCAAGAGACCCAGTACTTC. It is translated as CASSRTGTTQETQYF.

CDR3 DNA sequence: TGTGCCAGCCTCGATTTACGTCCTCAAGCCGGGAACGGGGACAGGAAACCCTACAATGAGCAGTTCTTC. Residues: CASLDLRPQAGNGDRKPYNEQFF. The chain combines TRBV27 with TRBJ2-1, with 8 bases fitting TRBD1. CDR1 is MNHEY and CDR2 is SMNVEV in the germline V gene (reference sequence). V shed 8 bases and J 2 bases; nucleotides not matched to a gene: 32. CDR3 length equals 23 residues.

This chain connects TRBV5-6 to TRBJ2-5, with D possibly matching TRBD2 (6 bases). The DNA end lines up better with TRBJ2-7; the J call may be wrong. Per the germline V gene, CDR1 is SGHDT and CDR2 is YYEEEE. The CDR3 totals 18 residues. CDR3 amino acids: CASSPRSPRRAGRYEQYF. CDR3 bases: TGTGCCAGCAGCCCCCGGAGTCCCCGGCGGGCGGGGCGCTACGAGCAGTACTTC.

Only one count was recorded for this clone. The chain is built from TRBV7-9 and TRBJ1-6; 9 nucleotides agree with TRBD1. The ends lost 4 bases at V and 4 bases at J; junction bases unmatched: 8. Per the germline V gene, CDR1 is SEHNR and CDR2 is FQNEAQ (reference sequence). The CDR3 length is 17 residues. The CDR3 reads CASSSQQGAIYNSPLHF. CDR3 coding DNA: TGTGCCAGCAGCTCCCAACAGGGGGCAATATATAATTCACCCCTCCACTTT.

This chain joins TRBV6-5 and TRBJ2-1; D remains unclear. Germline values: CDR1 MNHEY, CDR2 SVGAGI. V was clipped by 4 bases and J by 13 bases, with 14 bases between them. There are 12 residues in the CDR3. The CDR3 sequence: CASSFLGRAQFF. The CDR3 region has the DNA TGTGCCAGCAGTTTCCTCGGGCGCGCCCAGTTCTTC.

V and J are TRBV9 and TRBJ1-3; no clear D gene. The CDR3 loop spans 16 amino acids. CDR1 and CDR2 (germline): SGDLS, YYNGEE. Trimming left V 4 bases short and J 0 bases short, with 14 bases between. The CDR3 coding sequence is TGTGCCAGCAGCCCCCGTTTCAGGAACTCTGGAAACACCATATATTTT. Its protein is CASSPRFRNSGNTIYF.

This clone was counted a single time. The chain employs TRBV2 and TRBJ2-7; no firm D call. V lost 8 bases to trimming and J lost 6 bases, with 11 bases between them. This CDR3 region has 11 residues. Germline values: CDR1 SNHLY, CDR2 FYNNEI. Here the CDR3 reads CASRQIGEQYF. The CDR3 DNA sequence: TGTGCCAGCCGGCAGATCGGCGAGCAGTACTTC. Using reference TRBV2 and TRBJ2-7 for the parts outside the CDR3, the full variable domain is EPEVTQTPSHQVTQMGQEVILRCVPISNHLYFYWYRQILGQKVEFLVSFYNNEISEKSEIFDDQFSVERPDGSNFTLKIRSTKLEDSAMYFCASRQIGEQYFGPGTRLTVT.

The V gene is TRBV5-1, the J gene TRBJ1-1; D unresolved. In germline, CDR1 is SGHRS, CDR2 YFSETQ. The ends were cut back, 5 bases at V and 3 bases at J, with 14 bases in the middle. This CDR3 spans 14 amino acids. The CDR3 DNA sequence: TGCGCCAGCAGTTTCGACCGGGTACACACTGAAGCTTTCTTT. Its protein is CASSFDRVHTEAFF. The full variable domain, completed using reference TRBV5-1 and TRBJ1-1, is KAGVTQTPRYLIKTRGQQVTLSCSPISGHRSVSWYQQTPGQGLQFLFEYFSETQRNKGNFPGRFSGRQFSNSRSEMNVSTLELGDSALYLCASSFDRVHTEAFFGQGTRLTVV.

CDR3 residues: CASSEPRQGGYGYTF. The CDR3 DNA reads as TGTGCCAGCAGCGAACCGCGGCAGGGAGGCTATGGCTACACCTTC. The chain uses TRBV2 and TRBJ1-2; D is possibly TRBD1 (5 bases). Germline V CDR1 and CDR2: SNHLY, FYNNEI. V was shortened by 6 bases and J by 4 bases, with 18 bases between the two germline ends. The CDR3 sequence is 15 residues long.